One sample yielded the 17 T cell receptor beta chains listed below, sequenced in a study of T cell responses to AZD1222 COVID-19 vaccine. Sequenced by immunoSEQ multiplex PCR; TCRdb stores in-frame clones only, minus some. The sample records about 170,000 clones, approximately 92% being singletons. Source: peripheral blood, taken on day 0 of AZD1222 vaccination. These receptors were collected from an adult in good health.

The V call is TRBV4-2, the J call TRBJ2-7, with TRBD2 identical over 11 bases. Germline CDR1 and CDR2: LGHNA and YNFKEQ. Trimming took 0 bases from V and 5 from J; bases not matched to a gene: 15. This CDR3 spans 19 amino acids. The CDR3 coding sequence is TGTGCCAGCAGCCAAGATGGAGGAATTACTAGCGGGAGATCGGACGAGCAGTACTTC. It is translated as CASSQDGGITSGRSDEQYF.

The rearrangement links TRBV6-5 to TRBJ1-5; D is undetermined. Between the trimmed V and J ends, which lost 10 bases and 7 bases, there was a span of 17 bases. The V gene's germline CDR1 is MNHEY and CDR2 SVGAGI. This CDR3 spans 13 amino acids. The CDR3 coding sequence is TGTGCCACCCAGCAAGTGGGAGACCAGCCCCAGCATTTT. It codes for CATQQVGDQPQHF.

The rearrangement joins TRBV5-1 to TRBJ2-5, with a weak D call TRBD1 (5 bases). V shed 0 bases and J shed 0 bases, with 9 bases lying between them. In germline, CDR1 is SGHRS, CDR2 YFSETQ. The CDR3 totals 15 residues. The CDR3 loop is CASSLEGPYQETQYF. CDR3 nucleotide sequence: TGCGCCAGCAGCTTGGAGGGGCCGTACCAAGAGACCCAGTACTTC.

The CDR3 loop reads CASSFGTSGIQETQYF. CDR3 nucleotide sequence: TGTGCCAGCAGCTTTGGGACTAGCGGTATCCAAGAGACCCAGTACTTC. The V and J genes are TRBV7-9 and TRBJ2-5; 11 bases are a match to TRBD2. This CDR3 spans 16 amino acids. Germline V CDR1 and CDR2: SEHNR, FQNEAQ (reference sequence). The junction had 4 bases not matched to a gene; V was cut back by 3 bases and J by 1 base.

The chain recombines TRBV24-1 with TRBJ2-7; 10 nucleotides match TRBD2. This CDR3 is 16 amino acids long. Germline V gene lookup returns CDR1 KGHDR and CDR2 SFDVKD. The V and J ends lost 4 bases and 2 bases, in that order; junction bases with no gene match: 7. In nucleotides, the CDR3 is TGTGCCACCAGTGACCCACTAGCGGGAAAGGCCTACGAGCAGTACTTC. Encoded protein: CATSDPLAGKAYEQYF.

The CDR3 sequence is CSVRKEKLFF. In nucleotides, the CDR3 is TGCAGCGTCCGAAAAGAAAAACTGTTTTTT. The rearrangement uses TRBV29-1 and TRBJ1-4; D remains ambiguous. Looked up from germline, CDR1 is SQVTM and CDR2 is ANQGSEA. The CDR3 runs 10 residues. V lost 6 bases and J 8 bases, leaving 7 bases between the germline ends. The complete variable domain, with remaining parts taken from reference TRBV29-1 and TRBJ1-4, reads SAVISQKPSRDICQRGTSLTIQCQVDSQVTMMFWYRQQPGQSLTLIATANQGSEATYESGFVIDKFPISRPNLTFSTLTVSNMSPEDSSIYLCSVRKEKLFFGSGTQLSVL.

This chain links TRBV28 with TRBJ1-1, with 8 nucleotides matching TRBD1. This CDR3 region has 14 residues. CDR1 is MDHEN and CDR2 is SYDVKM in the germline V gene. V shed 2 bases, J shed 9 bases, and the junction held 8 bases outside the gene matches. The CDR3 DNA follows: TGTGCCAGCAGTTTAAGACAGGGGTTATTTCAAGCTTTCTTT. Translating it yields CASSLRQGLFQAFF.

A few counts support this clone. The CDR3 DNA sequence: TGCGCCAGCAGCTTAACAGGGGGTTCTTTCTACGAGCAGTACTTC. It yields the protein CASSLTGGSFYEQYF. The chain is built from TRBV5-1 and TRBJ2-7, with 8 bases fitting TRBD1. V lost 2 bases to trimming and J lost 3 bases; unmatched junction nucleotides: 7. The germline CDR1 and CDR2 sequences are SGHRS and YFSETQ. The CDR3 length is 15 residues. Full variable domain (remainder filled in from reference TRBV5-1 and TRBJ2-7): KAGVTQTPRYLIKTRGQQVTLSCSPISGHRSVSWYQQTPGQGLQFLFEYFSETQRNKGNFPGRFSGRQFSNSRSEMNVSTLELGDSALYLCASSLTGGSFYEQYFGPGTRLTVT.

This sequence joins TRBV11-2 and TRBJ1-1; D not resolved. This CDR3 is 17 amino acids long. CDR1 and CDR2 from the germline V gene are SGHAT and FQNNGV. V gave up 5 bases and J gave up 0 bases, with 19 bases separating them. The CDR3 protein is CASSNPWVRAMNTEAFF. The CDR3 DNA follows: TGTGCCAGCAGCAATCCCTGGGTTCGGGCGATGAACACTGAAGCTTTCTTT. The full variable domain, rest sourced from reference TRBV11-2 and TRBJ1-1, is EAGVAQSPRYKIIEKRQSVAFWCNPISGHATLYWYQQILGQGPKLLIQFQNNGVVDDSQLPKDRFSAERLKGVDSTLKIQPAKLEDSAVYLCASSNPWVRAMNTEAFFGQGTRLTVV.

The rearrangement links TRBV11-2 to TRBJ2-1, with D possibly being TRBD1 or TRBD2 (6 bases each). Germline-derived CDR1 and CDR2 are SGHAT and FQNNGV. This CDR3 region has 14 residues. V gave up 3 bases and J gave up 9 bases, with 15 bases separating them. CDR3 sequence (DNA): TGTGCCAGCAGCTTTATCGGGGGCACCGGTGAGCAGTTCTTC. It encodes CASSFIGGTGEQFF. The variable domain in full, completed from reference TRBV11-2 and TRBJ2-1, reads EAGVAQSPRYKIIEKRQSVAFWCNPISGHATLYWYQQILGQGPKLLIQFQNNGVVDDSQLPKDRFSAERLKGVDSTLKIQPAKLEDSAVYLCASSFIGGTGEQFFGPGTRLTVL.

V gene TRBV24-1 combines with J gene TRBJ2-7, with 9 nucleotides matching TRBD1. With 0 bases clipped from V and 5 bases from J, the junction kept 13 bases outside the gene matches. CDR1 and CDR2 (germline): KGHDR, SFDVKD. The CDR3 is made up of 18 amino acids. This chain's CDR3 is CATSDLDALGTGCNEQYF. DNA of the CDR3: TGTGCCACCAGTGATTTGGACGCGCTGGGGACAGGGTGCAACGAGCAGTACTTC.

V gene TRBV2 combines with J gene TRBJ2-3; D possibly corresponds to TRBD1 (6 bases). Trimming left V 8 bases short and J 4 bases short, with 13 bases between. The length of the CDR3 is 13 residues. CDR1 and CDR2 from the germline V gene are SNHLY and FYNNEI. The chain's CDR3 is CASGQGIPDTQYF. The DNA of the CDR3 is TGTGCCAGCGGCCAGGGGATCCCAGATACGCAGTATTTT.

This clone was seen just once. V is TRBV15 and J is TRBJ2-7; 8 bases align to TRBD2. The junction had 8 bases not matched to a gene; V was cut back by 5 bases and J by 5 bases. CDR3 length equals 14 residues. Looked up from germline, CDR1 is LNHNV and CDR2 is YYDKDF (reference sequence). The CDR3: CATSWTGTRNEQYF. The CDR3 coding sequence is TGTGCCACCAGCTGGACCGGGACTAGAAACGAGCAGTACTTC.

The chain combines TRBV6-5 with TRBJ1-2; D is unresolved. The CDR3 runs 12 residues. The germline V gene encodes CDR1 MNHEY and CDR2 SVGAGI. V lost 7 bases and J 7 bases, leaving 13 bases between the germline ends. The CDR3 DNA follows: TGTGCCAGCACTCCTGACCTCTTTGGCTACACCTTC. Translating gives CASTPDLFGYTF.

The chain couples TRBV28 to TRBJ1-1; no clear D gene. The CDR3 is 13 residues long. Germline CDR1 and CDR2: MDHEN and SYDVKM. V was pared by 2 bases and J by 0 bases, with 4 bases between. The CDR3 is CASSLHLNTEAFF. CDR3 bases: TGTGCCAGCAGTTTACATTTGAACACTGAAGCTTTCTTT.

The chain couples TRBV5-1 to TRBJ2-1, with a weak D call TRBD2 (6 bases). This CDR3 region has 13 residues. V was clipped by 4 bases and J by 8 bases, with 13 bases between them. Germline V gene sequence: CDR1 SGHRS, CDR2 YFSETQ. The DNA for the CDR3 is TGCGCCAGCAGCCCCCGGGACTTGTATGAGCAGTTCTTC. Translated, it gives CASSPRDLYEQFF.

The J gene is TRBJ2-7, the V gene TRBV5-1; D remains unclear. Germline lookup yields CDR1 SGHRS and CDR2 YFSETQ. This CDR3 has 14 residues. V lost 0 bases and J lost 3, with 10 bases in between. CDR3: CASSLAADYYEQYF. In DNA form, the CDR3 reads TGCGCCAGCAGCTTGGCCGCAGATTACTACGAGCAGTACTTC.